The 5 T cell receptor beta chains presented below share a single source sample, sequenced in a study of blood T cell repertoires in COVID-19. TCRdb's table, derived via immunoSEQ multiplex PCR, lists solely in-frame clones and lacks some. This sample carries just under 350,000 clones, around 91% of them seen once, and the ten largest clones take less than 3.5%. Sequencing was performed on peripheral blood. These receptors were obtained from a woman younger than 35 who had recovered from COVID-19.

The table lists this clone with a count of one. This chain links TRBV5-5 with TRBJ2-2; D is possibly TRBD2 (7 bases). V gave up 4 bases and J gave up 7 bases, with 32 bases separating them. Germline V lookup: CDR1 SGHKS, CDR2 YYEKEE (reference sequence). The CDR3 spans 20 residues. CDR3 sequence reads: CASSPRLVLGGGPPGGELFF. The CDR3 nucleotides are TGTGCCAGCAGCCCCCGACTCGTTCTAGGGGGGGGCCCGCCGGGCGGGGAGCTGTTTTTT.

The genes are TRBV6-2 or TRBV6-3 and TRBJ2-1, with a tentative D call TRBD2 (6 bases). CDR1 and CDR2 from the germline V gene are MNHEY and SVGEGT. The CDR3 runs 17 residues. V lost 4 bases and J lost 4, with 20 bases in between. The CDR3 DNA reads as TGTGCCAGCAGTTTTTTCGGATCGGGAGTGGGTTACAATGAGCAGTTCTTC. It translates to CASSFFGSGVGYNEQFF.

The chain carries TRBV2 and TRBJ1-5; D is undetermined. Trimming removed 6 bases from V and 0 bases from J, with 12 bases in between. Per germline, CDR1 SNHLY and CDR2 FYNNEI. CDR3 size: 15 residues. CDR3 nucleotide sequence: TGTGCCAGCAGCTTGAACACCATTAGCAATCAGCCCCAGCATTTT. Translating gives CASSLNTISNQPQHF.

The chain combines TRBV29-1 with TRBJ2-7, with 7 nucleotides matching TRBD2. The CDR3 spans 15 residues. Germline trimming cut 0 bases from V and 5 bases from J; bases unmatched to any gene: 10. The germline gives CDR1 SQVTM, CDR2 ANQGSEA. The CDR3 loop is CSVEDRGGAIHEQYV. The DNA for the CDR3 is TGCAGCGTTGAAGATAGGGGAGGGGCGATCCACGAGCAGTACGTC.

This chain connects TRBV9 to TRBJ1-1; tentative D call: TRBD1 (6 bases). V lost 4 bases and J 3 bases, leaving 16 bases between the germline ends. Germline CDR1 SGDLS, CDR2 YYNGEE. There are 15 residues in the CDR3. CDR3 sequence (DNA): TGTGCCAGCAGCCCCGCGGGCGCAGGGGACACTGAAGCTTTCTTT. It is translated as CASSPAGAGDTEAFF.